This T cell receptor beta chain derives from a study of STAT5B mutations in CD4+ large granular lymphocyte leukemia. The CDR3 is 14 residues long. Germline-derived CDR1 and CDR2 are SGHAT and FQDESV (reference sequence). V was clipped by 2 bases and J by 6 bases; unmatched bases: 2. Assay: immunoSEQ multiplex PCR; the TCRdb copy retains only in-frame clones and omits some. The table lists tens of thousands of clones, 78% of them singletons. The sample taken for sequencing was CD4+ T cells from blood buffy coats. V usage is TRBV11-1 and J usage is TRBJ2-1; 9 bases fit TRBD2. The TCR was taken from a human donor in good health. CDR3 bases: TGTGCCAGCAGCTTAATGACTAGCGGCAATGAGCAGTTCTTC. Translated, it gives CASSLMTSGNEQFF. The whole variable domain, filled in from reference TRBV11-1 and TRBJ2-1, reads EAEVAQSPRYKITEKSQAVAFWCDPISGHATLYWYRQILGQGPELLVQFQDESVVDDSQLPKDRFSAERLKGVDSTLKIQPAELGDSAMYLCASSLMTSGNEQFFGPGTRLTVL.